This T cell receptor (beta chain) is from a study of blood T cell repertoires in COVID-19. The overall study: The study drew acute and convalescent COVID-19 samples from the United States, Italy and Spain. T cells, B-cell-depleted T cells, or PBMCs supplied cDNA or gDNA.

J lost 1 base, V lost 0 bases, and 9 bases had no gene match. CDR1 and CDR2 (germline): LNHDA, SQIVND (reference sequence). CDR3 length: 18 residues. Original processing notes: Estimates of nucleated cell counts were drawn from the amplification of reference gene primers. The protocol was immunoSEQ multiplex PCR, while the TCRdb copy is restricted to in-frame clones and leaves out a portion. That table gives V, J and clone size, and the DNA gave D and trimming. This table holds tens of thousands of clones, 70% to 80% found once. Sample share makes this clone medium-sized. This chain links TRBV19 with TRBJ2-3; 8 nucleotides line up with TRBD2. The specimen sequenced was peripheral blood. The TCR originated in a man between 65 and 80 years old with active or convalescent COVID-19. The CDR3 DNA reads TGTGCCAGTAGTATAGACCTGGAGAGCGGGGGCCGCACAGATACGCAGTATTTT. Its protein is CASSIDLESGGRTDTQYF.